Here is one TCR beta chain with its context. The clone's antigen remains unknown. No base qualities exist here, and no much larger clone lies one base off it. The data were obtained in a study of T cell responses to AZD1222 COVID-19 vaccine (dated by TCRdb to about 2021). Concerning the study at large: A total of under 250 trial participants underwent TCR sequencing, of whom about 210 had received two doses of AZD1222 and around 25 had received two doses of the MenACWY control vaccine. Trial participants were enrolled by age into subgroups of 18-55, 56-69 and 70-plus years, and around 150, 28 and 57 TCR-sequenced participants, respectively, were included in these subgroups.

What the work shows at the level of the full study, not this receptor alone: Participants were mostly white British, with more females than males. The authors suggested clonal diversity may have been underestimated. The 56-69-year group was small, and its depth increase did not reach significance, likely because of low power. Reportedly, almost half of the unique spike-specific TCRs recognized epitopes lying outside the regions that are mutated in the B.1.351 and B.1.1.7 variants. Conclusions about previously exposed vaccinees are limited because only five or six AZD1222 recipients were SARS-CoV-2 seropositive at baseline. Vaccine-associated CD4 TCRs spanned the whole spike protein, with dominant responses in regions 160-218 and 743-854. Because no samples from the day 14 peak response were available, repertoires could be characterized only after the peak T cell response. After two AZD1222 doses, both the breadth and the depth of spike-specific TCRs were significantly higher than at day 0 and than in MenACWY recipients.

The CDR3 regions of human TCRbeta chains were subjected to immunosequencing. The original methods were these. TCRs in the repertoires were compared against a reference library of SARS-CoV-2-specific TCRs that had been generated with the MIRA antigen-specificity platform. Breadth was defined as the fraction of unique TCRs that were SARS-CoV-2-associated. Depth was defined as the fraction of total T cells that were SARS-CoV-2-associated. Using the MIRA data, each spike-specific TCR was mapped to the spike region that the TCR reacts to and placed in a CD4 or CD8 class. Log10-transformed breadth and depth values were compared by one-way ANOVA with Sidak's multiple comparisons tests. TCRdb carries this immuneACCESS record with in-frame sequences only. Its versions omit some clonotypes, under half of them owing to an unresolved V gene in the studies checked, with the rest unexplained. The V and J calls and clone size come from that table; D and trimming were worked out from the DNA. A total of about 200,000 clones appear in this sample, approximately 91% of them only once. The top ten clones comprise approximately 3.7% of the sample.

The sample's time point label, in plain terms: about 28 days (+/-7) after the second vaccine dose. AZD1222 recipients with second doses at about 4 weeks or about 12 weeks were pooled, because spike-specific TCR depth and breadth did not differ between schedules. Vaccinee samples came from UK trials COV001 and COV002, including a single-blind randomized controlled phase 2/3 trial of AZD1222 (ChAdOx1 nCoV-19) in healthy adults. Trial participant PBMC samples were collected at day 0 and day 28 after the second dose for TCRbeta chain sequencing. Trimmed from V: 3 bases; trimmed from J: 2 bases; junction bases lacking a gene match: 6. The germline V gene (reference sequence) yields LGHDT for CDR1 and YNNKEL for CDR2. Reading from cysteine to phenylalanine, the CDR3 counts 15 amino acids. CDR3 DNA only is kept here, 45 bases in frame from base 1.

This TCR was recovered from an adult who received the AZD1222 COVID-19 vaccine. Sequences were derived from peripheral blood, sampled 28 days after the second AZD1222 dose. Rearrangement joined TRBV3-1 (or the pseudogene TRBV3-2) to TRBJ2-7, with TRBD1 identical over 8 junction bases. The CDR3 reads CASSHRTGKPYEQYF. The DNA sequence reads TGTGCCAGCAGCCACAGGACAGGGAAACCCTACGAGCAGTACTTC.